The present TCR beta chain was sequenced within a study of blood T cell repertoires in COVID-19. Repertoires were generated with immunoSEQ multiplex PCR, while TCRdb's copy carries only in-frame clones and drops some. Of about 61,000 clones listed, around nine tenths are singletons. The CDR3 contains 15 residues. The germline CDR1 and CDR2 sequences are MDHEN and SYDVKM. Trimming removed 2 bases from V and 3 bases from J; junction bases left unmatched: 4. The TCR comes from a human donor in a cohort sampled during active COVID-19. The sample taken for sequencing was peripheral blood. The chain uses TRBV28 and TRBJ2-3, with TRBD2 matching over 8 bases. In DNA, the CDR3 is TGTGCCAGCAGTTTAGTCGGGGGGGGAACAGATACGCAGTATTTT. Its protein product is CASSLVGGGTDTQYF.